Presented here are 26 T cell receptor beta chains from one specimen sequenced in a study of CD8 T cells in ankylosing spondylitis. MiXCR was run by TCRdb on the 5' RACE reads, yielding one entry per CDR3 protein. The sample consists of around 250,000 distinct CDR3 sequences, roughly 10% of them appearing once. The specimen was blood, either unsorted or a sorted T cell fraction (not recorded which). These TCRs come from a male donor with ankylosing spondylitis or in good health (not recorded which).

The rearrangement joins TRBV10-2 to TRBJ2-7; tentatively, D is TRBD2 (5 bases). The length of the CDR3 is 11 residues. The germline V gene encodes CDR1 WSHSY and CDR2 SAAADI. Trimming removed 8 bases from V and 3 bases from J, with 8 bases in between. The CDR3 region is CASAGNYEQYF. The CDR3, as DNA: TGCGCCAGCGCCGGGAACTACGAGCAGTACTTC.

This clonotype has ten or more counts. The CDR3, as DNA: TGTGCCAGCAGCTTTCTGGCGGGAGTCCCCTACGAGCAGTACTTC. This translates into CASSFLAGVPYEQYF. V is TRBV7-2 and J is TRBJ2-7; 7 bases are shared with TRBD2. V was pared by 3 bases and J by 2 bases, with 7 bases of the junction left unmatched. Germline values: CDR1 SGHTA, CDR2 FQGNSA. This CDR3 has 15 amino acids. Variable domain in full (rest from reference TRBV7-2 and TRBJ2-7): GAGVSQSPSNKVTEKGKDVELRCDPISGHTALYWYRQSLGQGLEFLIYFQGNSAPDKSGLPSDRFSAERTGGSVSTLTIQRTQQEDSAVYLCASSFLAGVPYEQYFGPGTRLTVT.

This clonotype has at least ten counts. The chain carries TRBV6-6 and TRBJ1-1; no definite D call. Germline CDR1 MNHNY, CDR2 SVGAGI (reference sequence). This CDR3 has 12 residues. Between the trimmed V and J ends, which lost 6 bases and 4 bases, there was a span of 9 bases. The CDR3 protein is CASRMESTEAFF. CDR3 coding DNA: TGTGCCAGCAGGATGGAATCCACTGAAGCTTTCTTT.

This clonotype showed up many times. In nucleotides, the CDR3 is TGTGCCAGCAGTTTAATGGGGCGGGAGTGGGGTGAGCAGTTCTTC. Encoded protein: CASSLMGREWGEQFF. V is TRBV28 and J is TRBJ2-1; 7 bases agree with TRBD2. Per the germline V gene, CDR1 is MDHEN and CDR2 is SYDVKM. The CDR3 contains 15 residues. The V gene end was trimmed by 2 bases and the J gene end by 9 bases; junction bases not matched to a gene: 10.

The CDR3 loop is CASSITGTGKNIQYF. CDR3 sequence (DNA): TGTGCCAGCAGTATAACCGGGACAGGGAAAAACATTCAGTACTTC. V is TRBV28 and J is TRBJ2-4; 9 bases match TRBD1. The CDR3 is 15 amino acids. V dropped 5 bases and J dropped 4; count of bases not matched to a gene: 6. CDR1 is MDHEN, CDR2 SYDVKM, per germline.

This clonotype has at least ten counts. J is TRBJ2-7 and V is TRBV20-1, with no clear D. The CDR3 is made up of 13 amino acids. Germline lookup yields CDR1 DFQATT and CDR2 SNEGSKA (reference sequence). V was cut by 3 bases and J by 0 bases, with 9 bases left in between. CDR3 sequence reads: CSASGSTSYEQYF. CDR3 bases: TGCAGTGCTAGTGGGTCAACCTCCTACGAGCAGTACTTC.

This clonotype came up many times. The chain employs TRBV3-1 and TRBJ2-7; D perhaps matches TRBD2 (6 bases). Germline CDR1 and CDR2: LGHDT and YNNKEL (reference sequence). CDR3 length equals 15 residues. Trimming pared 4 bases from V and 7 bases from J, leaving 20 bases between. This CDR3 is CASSRAISAGFEQYF. The CDR3 bases are TGTGCCAGCAGCCGGGCGATAAGCGCGGGGTTTGAGCAGTACTTC.

This chain links TRBV7-9 with TRBJ2-7; TRBD1 agrees at 9 bases. The CDR3 has 16 amino acids. The V and J ends lost 4 bases and 2 bases, in that order; junction bases with no gene match: 9. CDR1 is SEHNR, CDR2 FQNEAQ, per germline (reference sequence). CDR3 amino acids: CASSSTEGQGTYEQYF. Here the CDR3 DNA reads TGTGCCAGCAGCTCTACCGAGGGACAGGGAACCTACGAGCAGTACTTC.

This clonotype was observed many times. The CDR3 protein is CASSPSGTDTQYF. In nucleotides, the CDR3 is TGTGCCAGCAGTCCCTCCGGGACAGATACGCAGTATTTT. This rearrangement joins TRBV28 to TRBJ2-3; D unresolved. V was pared by 5 bases and J by 3 bases, with 9 bases between. CDR3 length: 13 amino acids. Germline V CDR1 and CDR2: MDHEN, SYDVKM.

In this sample, this clonotype turned up many times. This chain uses TRBV15 with TRBJ1-3; D not certain. Looked up from germline, CDR1 is LNHNV and CDR2 is YYDKDF (reference sequence). V shed 1 base and J shed 7 bases, with 14 bases lying between them. This CDR3 region has 15 residues. The CDR3 reads CATSRATKTGNTIYF. The CDR3 nucleotides read TGTGCCACCAGCAGAGCGACTAAAACCGGGAACACCATATATTTT.

This clonotype has at least ten counts. V gene TRBV20-1 combines with J gene TRBJ1-1; possible D gene TRBD1, 5 bases. V lost 3 bases to trimming and J lost 4 bases, with 18 bases between them. The CDR3 spans 15 residues. The V gene's germline CDR1 is DFQATT and CDR2 SNEGSKA (reference sequence). The chain's CDR3 is CSASGLGGAFTEAFF. In DNA form, the CDR3 reads TGCAGTGCTAGTGGTTTGGGGGGTGCGTTCACTGAAGCTTTCTTT.

This clonotype was found many times. V and J are TRBV7-2 and TRBJ2-4, with no clear D. V lost 3 bases and J 5 bases, leaving 11 bases between the germline ends. The CDR3 covers 14 residues. Germline assignment: CDR1 SGHTA and CDR2 FQGNSA. The CDR3 is CASSFGRAQNIQYF. Written as DNA, the CDR3 is TGTGCCAGCAGCTTCGGTCGTGCCCAAAACATTCAGTACTTC.

The table lists this clonotype with many counts. Written as DNA, the CDR3 is TGTGCCAGCAGCGCATTGGGGGCGGGGGAGCAGTACTTC. Its protein is CASSALGAGEQYF. The gene calls are TRBV9 and TRBJ2-7, with D perhaps assigned TRBD1 or TRBD2 (6 bases each). Germline loops: CDR1 SGDLS, CDR2 YYNGEE. CDR3 length equals 13 residues. Trimming took off 3 bases at V and 7 bases at J, with 14 bases between the two ends.

This clonotype was picked up many times. The rearrangement uses TRBV10-3 and TRBJ2-3; TRBD2 aligns across 10 bases. The J segment lost 1 base and the V segment lost 3 bases, leaving 4 bases of the junction unmatched. Germline V gene sequence: CDR1 ENHRY, CDR2 SYGVKD. CDR3 length equals 16 residues. CDR3 residues: CAISDTLAGGTDTQYF. CDR3 DNA sequence: TGTGCCATCAGTGATACCCTAGCGGGGGGCACAGATACGCAGTATTTT.

This clonotype came up many times. The chain joins TRBV9 to TRBJ2-3; 9 bases are shared with TRBD2. The CDR3 has 15 residues. Per the germline V gene, CDR1 is SGDLS and CDR2 is YYNGEE. Trimming at V came to 1 base and at J to 3 bases, leaving 3 bases not matched to a gene. For the CDR3, the DNA is TGTGCCAGCAGCGTACTAGCGGGGACGACAGATACGCAGTATTTT. Translated, it gives CASSVLAGTTDTQYF.

This clonotype was seen many times. The chain employs TRBV5-1 and TRBJ2-1; no firm D call. Per germline, CDR1 SGHRS and CDR2 YFSETQ. The V end lost 0 bases, the J end lost 6 bases, and 10 bases lay between the germline ends. The CDR3 is 14 amino acids. CDR3: CASSLGEVGNEQFF. The CDR3 region has the DNA TGCGCCAGCAGCTTGGGAGAGGTTGGCAATGAGCAGTTCTTC.

This clonotype turned up a few times. Germline and junction disagree at one end, which may indicate a read error. The rearrangement links TRBV25-1 to TRBJ2-1, with TRBD2 matching 7 bases. In germline, CDR1 is MGHDK, CDR2 SYGVNS. This CDR3 is 11 amino acids long. The CDR3 DNA sequence: TGTGCCAGCAGTGAGGGGGGGACCGGTATCTTC. Translated: CASSEGGTGIF.

The rearrangement joins TRBV12-3 or TRBV12-4 to TRBJ2-5; either TRBD1 or TRBD2 may supply D (5 bases each). The CDR3 is 13 amino acids. Trimming removed 6 bases from V and 4 bases from J, with 12 bases in between. The CDR3 nucleotides are TGTGCCAGCAGGGAGGACATGGTAGAGACCCAGTACTTC. Protein sequence: CASREDMVETQYF.

This clonotype was recorded at least ten times. This chain uses TRBV12-3 or TRBV12-4 with TRBJ2-5; TRBD2 aligns across 14 bases. This CDR3 region has 14 residues. V shed 4 bases and J 5 bases; nucleotides not matched to a gene: 0. CDR3 bases: TGTGCCAGCAGTTGGACTAGCGGGGGGGAGACCCAGTACTTC. The encoded protein is CASSWTSGGETQYF.

This clonotype occurred many times. CDR3 protein: CSARVSGKGLVEQYF. In DNA, the CDR3 is TGCAGTGCTAGAGTGAGCGGGAAGGGCCTCGTCGAGCAGTACTTC. This chain connects TRBV20-1 to TRBJ2-7; 7 bases align to TRBD2. The CDR3 is made up of 15 amino acids. J lost 6 bases, V lost 1 base, and 12 bases had no gene match. Germline loops: CDR1 DFQATT, CDR2 SNEGSKA (reference sequence).

This clonotype was seen at least ten times. The rearrangement uses TRBV20-1 and TRBJ2-7; a possible D gene is TRBD1 (6 bases). This CDR3 has 15 residues. Germline V lookup: CDR1 DFQATT, CDR2 SNEGSKA (reference sequence). The V and J ends lost 5 bases and 3 bases respectively, with 20 bases between them. The CDR3 spells CSAGSTGIPFYEQYF. DNA for the CDR3: TGCAGTGCTGGATCGACAGGAATCCCATTCTACGAGCAGTACTTC.

This clonotype was found many times. The rearrangement uses TRBV15 and TRBJ2-6; 7 positions agree with TRBD1. With 4 bases clipped from V and 2 bases from J, the junction kept 14 bases outside the gene matches. The germline V gene encodes CDR1 LNHNV and CDR2 YYDKDF (reference sequence). This CDR3 is built from 19 residues. The CDR3, as DNA: TGTGCCACCAGCAAGGGTAGGCAGGGGGAGTTCGCTGGGGCCAACGTCCTGACTTTC. This encodes CATSKGRQGEFAGANVLTF.

This clonotype has a count of ten or more. The J gene is TRBJ2-1, the V gene TRBV5-4; D is perhaps TRBD1 or TRBD2 (5 bases each). V shed 3 bases and J shed 8 bases, with 15 bases lying between them. Germline V gene sequence: CDR1 SGHNT, CDR2 YYREEE (reference sequence). The CDR3 covers 14 residues. CDR3 in DNA: TGTGCCAGCAGCTCGGGACGGACGGGATATGAGCAGTTCTTC. It encodes CASSSGRTGYEQFF.

This clonotype came up a few times. The J gene is TRBJ1-3, the V gene TRBV5-1, with D unclear. CDR3 length: 15 amino acids. Trimming removed 4 bases at V and 0 bases at J, with 11 bases between. CDR1 is SGHRS, CDR2 YFSETQ, per germline. For the CDR3, the DNA is TGCGCCAGCAGCCTAGGACCGAACTCTGGAAACACCATATATTTT. Its translation is CASSLGPNSGNTIYF.

This clonotype showed up just a few times. The rearrangement joins TRBV18 to TRBJ2-5; D not certain. The CDR3 covers 13 residues. The V gene lost 4 bases and the J gene lost 1 base, with 7 bases spanning the gap. The germline V gene has CDR1 KGHSH and CDR2 LQKENI. DNA of the CDR3: TGTGCCAGCTCACTCGACGGCCAAGAGACCCAGTACTTC. It is translated as CASSLDGQETQYF.

This clonotype was observed many times. V is TRBV29-1 and J is TRBJ2-3; D remains ambiguous. Germline V gene lookup returns CDR1 SQVTM and CDR2 ANQGSEA. V lost 4 bases and J lost 1, with 15 bases in between. The CDR3 is 15 residues long. The CDR3 nucleotides read TGCAGCGTTGGAGTACAGACCTCACGCACAGATACGCAGTATTTT. Its protein product is CSVGVQTSRTDTQYF.